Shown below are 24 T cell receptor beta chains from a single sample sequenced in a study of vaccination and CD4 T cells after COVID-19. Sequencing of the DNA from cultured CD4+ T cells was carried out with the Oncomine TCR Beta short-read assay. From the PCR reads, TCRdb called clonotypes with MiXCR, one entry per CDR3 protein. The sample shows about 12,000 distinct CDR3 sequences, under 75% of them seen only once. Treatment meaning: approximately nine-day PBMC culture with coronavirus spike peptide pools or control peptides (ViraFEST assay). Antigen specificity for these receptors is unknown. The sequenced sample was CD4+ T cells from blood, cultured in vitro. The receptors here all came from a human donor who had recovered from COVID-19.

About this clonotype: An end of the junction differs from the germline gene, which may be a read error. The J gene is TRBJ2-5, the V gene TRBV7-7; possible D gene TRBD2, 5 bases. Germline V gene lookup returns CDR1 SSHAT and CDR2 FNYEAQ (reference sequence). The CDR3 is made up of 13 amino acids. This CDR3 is CASSLAPPETQYF. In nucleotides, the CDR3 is TGTGCTAGCAGCTTAGCGCCTCCAGAGACCCAGTACTTC.

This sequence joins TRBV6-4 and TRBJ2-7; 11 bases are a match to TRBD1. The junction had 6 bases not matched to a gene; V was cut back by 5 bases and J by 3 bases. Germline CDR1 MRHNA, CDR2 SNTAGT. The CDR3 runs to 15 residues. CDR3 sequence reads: CASSSGTGGNYEQYF. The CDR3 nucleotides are TGTGCCAGCAGTTCCGGGACAGGGGGAAACTACGAGCAGTACTTC.

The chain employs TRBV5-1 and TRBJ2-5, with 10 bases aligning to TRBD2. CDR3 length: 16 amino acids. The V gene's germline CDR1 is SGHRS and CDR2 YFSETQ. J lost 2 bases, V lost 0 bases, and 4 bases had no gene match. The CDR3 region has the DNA TGCGCCAGCAGCTTGGGGCTAGCGGGAGTTCAAGAGACCCAGTACTTC. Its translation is CASSLGLAGVQETQYF.

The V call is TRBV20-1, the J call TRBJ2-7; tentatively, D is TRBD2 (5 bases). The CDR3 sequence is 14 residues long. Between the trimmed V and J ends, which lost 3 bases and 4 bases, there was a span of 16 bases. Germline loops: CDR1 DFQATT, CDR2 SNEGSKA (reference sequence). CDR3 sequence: CSASPDQAVYEQYF. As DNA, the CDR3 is TGCAGTGCTAGTCCGGACCAAGCGGTATACGAGCAGTACTTC.

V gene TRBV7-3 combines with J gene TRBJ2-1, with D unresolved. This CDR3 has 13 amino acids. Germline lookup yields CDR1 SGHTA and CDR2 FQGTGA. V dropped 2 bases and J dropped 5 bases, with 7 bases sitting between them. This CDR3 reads CASSLFGNNEQFF. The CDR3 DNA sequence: TGTGCCAGCAGCTTATTCGGAAACAATGAGCAGTTCTTC.

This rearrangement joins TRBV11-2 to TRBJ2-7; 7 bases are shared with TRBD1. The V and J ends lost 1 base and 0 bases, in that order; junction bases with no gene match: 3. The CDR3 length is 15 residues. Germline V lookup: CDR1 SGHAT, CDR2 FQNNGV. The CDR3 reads CASSLVQGLSYEQYF. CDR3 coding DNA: TGTGCCAGCAGCTTAGTACAGGGGCTCTCCTACGAGCAGTACTTC.

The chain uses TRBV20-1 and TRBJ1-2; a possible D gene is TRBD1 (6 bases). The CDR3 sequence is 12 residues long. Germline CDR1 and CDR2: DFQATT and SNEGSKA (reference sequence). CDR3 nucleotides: TGCATCTCGGGGGCTAGCGACTATGGCTACACCTTC. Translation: CISGASDYGYTF.

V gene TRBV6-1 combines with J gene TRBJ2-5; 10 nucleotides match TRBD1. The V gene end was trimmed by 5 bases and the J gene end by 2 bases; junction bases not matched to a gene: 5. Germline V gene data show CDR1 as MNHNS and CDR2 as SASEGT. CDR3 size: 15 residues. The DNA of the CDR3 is TGTGCCAGCAGTCGTAGGGACAGGGGACAAGAGACCCAGTACTTC. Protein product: CASSRRDRGQETQYF.

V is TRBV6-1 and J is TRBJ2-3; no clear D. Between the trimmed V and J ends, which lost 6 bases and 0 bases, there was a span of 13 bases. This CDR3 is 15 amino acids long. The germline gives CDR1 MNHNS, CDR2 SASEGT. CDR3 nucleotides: TGTGCCAGCAGGCGCTCTACTCCAAGCACAGATACGCAGTATTTT. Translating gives CASRRSTPSTDTQYF.

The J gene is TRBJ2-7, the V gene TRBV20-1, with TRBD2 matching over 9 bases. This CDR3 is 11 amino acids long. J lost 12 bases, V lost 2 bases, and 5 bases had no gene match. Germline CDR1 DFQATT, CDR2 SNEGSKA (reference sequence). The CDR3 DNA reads TGCAGTGCTAGACTAGCGGGATCCGTGTACTTC. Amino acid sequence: CSARLAGSVYF.

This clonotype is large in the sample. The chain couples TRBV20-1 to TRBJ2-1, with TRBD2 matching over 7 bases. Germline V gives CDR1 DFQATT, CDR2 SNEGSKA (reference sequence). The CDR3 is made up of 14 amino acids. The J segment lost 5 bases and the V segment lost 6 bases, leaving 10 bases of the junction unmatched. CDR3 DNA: TGCAGTGCGGGCCGAGGCGGGGGAAACAATGAGCAGTTCTTC. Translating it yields CSAGRGGGNNEQFF.

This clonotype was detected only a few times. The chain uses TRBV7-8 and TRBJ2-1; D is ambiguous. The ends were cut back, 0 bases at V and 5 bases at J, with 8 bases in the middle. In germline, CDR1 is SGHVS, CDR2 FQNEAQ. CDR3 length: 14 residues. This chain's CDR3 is CASSLAVSHNEQFF. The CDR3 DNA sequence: TGTGCCAGCAGCTTAGCGGTCAGCCACAATGAGCAGTTCTTC. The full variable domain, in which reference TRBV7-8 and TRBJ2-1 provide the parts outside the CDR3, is GAGVSQSPRYKVAKRGQDVALRCDPISGHVSLFWYQQALGQGPEFLTYFQNEAQLDKSGLPSDRFFAERPEGSVSTLKIQRTQQEDSAVYLCASSLAVSHNEQFFGPGTRLTVL.

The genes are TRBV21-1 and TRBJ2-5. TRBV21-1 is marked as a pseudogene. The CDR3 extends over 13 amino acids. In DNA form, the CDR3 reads TGTGCCAGCAGCAAAGCGGGAGAAGAGACCCAGTACTTC. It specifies CASSKAGEETQYF.

The CDR3 reads CATSGDGKETQYF. For the CDR3, the DNA is TGTGCCACCAGTGGTGACGGTAAAGAGACCCAGTACTTC. This chain uses TRBV24-1 with TRBJ2-5, with unresolved D. The CDR3 spans 13 residues. CDR1 is KGHDR and CDR2 is SFDVKD in the germline V gene. Trimming stripped 5 bases from V and 3 bases from J, with 9 bases between.

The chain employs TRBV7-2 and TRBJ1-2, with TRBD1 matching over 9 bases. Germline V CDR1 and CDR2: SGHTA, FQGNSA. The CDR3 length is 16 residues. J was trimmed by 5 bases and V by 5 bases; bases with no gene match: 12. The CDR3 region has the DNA TGTGCCAGCAGCCCAAACAACAGGGGGCTAGGGTATGGCTACACCTTC. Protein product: CASSPNNRGLGYGYTF.

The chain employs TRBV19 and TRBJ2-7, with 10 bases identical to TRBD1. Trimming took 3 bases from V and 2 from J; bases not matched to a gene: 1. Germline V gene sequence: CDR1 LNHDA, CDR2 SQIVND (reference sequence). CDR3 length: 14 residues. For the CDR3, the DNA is TGTGCCAGTAGTATTGGGACAGGGGCCTACGAGCAGTACTTC. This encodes CASSIGTGAYEQYF.

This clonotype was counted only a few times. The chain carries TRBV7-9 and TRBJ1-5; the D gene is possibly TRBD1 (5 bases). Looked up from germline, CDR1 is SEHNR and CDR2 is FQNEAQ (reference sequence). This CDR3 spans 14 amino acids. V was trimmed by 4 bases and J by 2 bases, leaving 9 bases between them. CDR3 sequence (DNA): TGTGCCAGCAGCTATCAGGGACGCAATCAGCCCCAGCATTTT. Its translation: CASSYQGRNQPQHF.

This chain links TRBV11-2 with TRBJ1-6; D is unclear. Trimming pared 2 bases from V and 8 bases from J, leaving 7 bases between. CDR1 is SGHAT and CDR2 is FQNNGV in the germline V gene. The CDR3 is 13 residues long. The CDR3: CASSLRADSPLHF. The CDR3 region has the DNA TGTGCCAGCAGCTTAAGAGCCGATTCACCCCTCCACTTT.

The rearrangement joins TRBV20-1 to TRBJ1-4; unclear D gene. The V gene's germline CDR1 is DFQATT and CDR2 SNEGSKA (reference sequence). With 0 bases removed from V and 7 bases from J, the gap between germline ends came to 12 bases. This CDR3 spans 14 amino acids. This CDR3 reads CSARDPGGGEKLFF. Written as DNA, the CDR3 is TGCAGTGCTAGAGATCCGGGTGGTGGTGAAAAACTGTTTTTT.

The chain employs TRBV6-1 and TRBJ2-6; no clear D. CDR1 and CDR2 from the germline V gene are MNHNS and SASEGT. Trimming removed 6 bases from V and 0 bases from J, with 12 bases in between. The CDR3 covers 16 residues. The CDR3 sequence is CASSLTPSSGANVLTF. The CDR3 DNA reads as TGTGCCAGCAGCCTCACTCCCTCCTCTGGGGCCAACGTCCTGACTTTC.

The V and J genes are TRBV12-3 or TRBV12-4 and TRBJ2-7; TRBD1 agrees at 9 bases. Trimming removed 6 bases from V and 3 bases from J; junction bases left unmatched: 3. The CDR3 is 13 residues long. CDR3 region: CASRRDRDYEQYF. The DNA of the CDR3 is TGTGCCAGCAGGCGGGACAGGGACTACGAGCAGTACTTC.

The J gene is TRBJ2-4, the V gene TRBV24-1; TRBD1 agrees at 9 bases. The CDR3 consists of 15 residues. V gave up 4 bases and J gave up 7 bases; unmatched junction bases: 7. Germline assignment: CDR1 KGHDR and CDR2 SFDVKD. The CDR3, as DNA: TGTGCCACCAGTGACCCACAGGGGGCAGGGAACATTCAGTACTTC. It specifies CATSDPQGAGNIQYF.

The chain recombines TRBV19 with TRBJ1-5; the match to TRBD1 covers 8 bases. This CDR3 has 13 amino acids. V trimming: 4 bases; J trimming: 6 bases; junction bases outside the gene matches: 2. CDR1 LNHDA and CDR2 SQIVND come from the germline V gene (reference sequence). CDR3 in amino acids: CASSTTGVQPQHF. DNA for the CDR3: TGTGCCAGTAGTACGACAGGGGTTCAGCCCCAGCATTTT.

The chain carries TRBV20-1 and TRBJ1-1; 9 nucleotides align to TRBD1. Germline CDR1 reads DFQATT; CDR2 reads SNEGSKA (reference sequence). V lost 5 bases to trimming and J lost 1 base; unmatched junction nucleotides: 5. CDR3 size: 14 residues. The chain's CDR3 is CSAAQGAQNTEAFF. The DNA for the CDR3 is TGCAGTGCTGCACAGGGGGCACAGAACACTGAAGCTTTCTTT.